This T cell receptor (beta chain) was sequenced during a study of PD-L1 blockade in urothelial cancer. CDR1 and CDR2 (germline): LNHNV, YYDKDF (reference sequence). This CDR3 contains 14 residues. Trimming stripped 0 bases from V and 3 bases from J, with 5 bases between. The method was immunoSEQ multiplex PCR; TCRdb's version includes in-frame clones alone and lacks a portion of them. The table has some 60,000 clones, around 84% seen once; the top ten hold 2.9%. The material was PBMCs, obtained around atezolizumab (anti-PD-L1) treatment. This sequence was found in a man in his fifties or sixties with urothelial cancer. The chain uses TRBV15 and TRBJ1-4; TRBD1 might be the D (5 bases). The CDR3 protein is CATSRDRANEKLFF. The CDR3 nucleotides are TGTGCCACCAGCAGAGACAGGGCTAATGAAAAACTGTTTTTT.